This T cell receptor beta chain came from a study of T cells after yellow fever vaccination. The study's findings and limits: Weaker overall was a secondary response that nonetheless peaked faster, on day 5 versus 15.

MiXCR, run by TCRdb on the 5' RACE reads, gives a single entry per CDR3 protein. The profile covers some 300,000 distinct CDR3 sequences, with 7.5% to 9% appearing a single time and about 3% taken by the ten largest. Details on this clonotype: Its specificity is unknown.

The input for sequencing was CD4+ T cells sorted from PBMCs, taken 5 days after the yellow fever booster vaccination. The receptor's source is a man younger than 35 who received the YFV17D yellow fever vaccine.

The CDR3 DNA reads TGTGCCAGCAGCGCTCGGGACAGCATGAATCAGCCCCAGCATTTT. Amino acid sequence: CASSARDSMNQPQHF. V usage is TRBV7-3 and J usage is TRBJ1-5, with TRBD1 matching over 7 bases. There are 15 residues in the CDR3. The ends lost 5 bases at V and 4 bases at J; junction bases unmatched: 8. Germline V CDR1 and CDR2: SGHTA, FQGTGA.